A single sample gave rise to the 16 T cell receptor beta chains below, sequenced in a study of cytomegalovirus exposure and HLA in healthy donors. Researchers ran the PCR with 60 Vbeta and 13 Jbeta primers. Using immunoSEQ multiplex PCR, the repertoire was profiled, and TCRdb retains in-frame clones only, with some absent. There are about 72,000 clones in the sample, with 5% held by the top ten. Sequenced material: PBMCs. These receptors were taken from a woman in her 40s in good health and CMV-seropositive.

The chain recombines TRBV29-1 with TRBJ2-1; 12 positions agree with TRBD2. With 0 bases clipped from V and 10 bases from J, the junction kept 10 bases outside the gene matches. This CDR3 contains 16 residues. Germline V CDR1 and CDR2: SQVTM, ANQGSEA. The CDR3 DNA reads TGCAGCGTTGAAGAGGAGCGACTAGCGGGAGTACAGGAGCAGTTCTTC. This translates into CSVEEERLAGVQEQFF.

The chain couples TRBV5-1 to TRBJ1-2, with 9 bases that match TRBD1. V gave up 4 bases and J gave up 6 bases; unmatched junction bases: 7. The CDR3 sequence is 14 residues long. Germline V gene lookup returns CDR1 SGHRS and CDR2 YFSETQ. As DNA, the CDR3 is TGCGCCAGCAGCAAAGGGACAGGGAACGATGGCTACACCTTC. This codes for CASSKGTGNDGYTF.

This chain links TRBV5-4 with TRBJ1-3; unclear D gene. The V gene lost 1 base and the J gene lost 5 bases, with 10 bases spanning the gap. CDR3 length: 14 amino acids. The germline V gene encodes CDR1 SGHNT and CDR2 YYREEE (reference sequence). CDR3 nucleotide sequence: TGTGCCAGCAGCTTGTCGGGAATAAGAAACACCATATATTTT. It yields the protein CASSLSGIRNTIYF.

The J gene is TRBJ2-5, the V gene TRBV7-6; unclear D gene. The CDR3 has 13 amino acids. Germline V CDR1 and CDR2: SGHVS, FNYEAQ. Trimming took off 2 bases at V and 4 bases at J, with 8 bases between the two ends. The CDR3 DNA reads as TGTGCCAGCAGCTTACCCCCTAGAGAGACCCAGTACTTC. Translation: CASSLPPRETQYF.

For this clone: Distinct nucleotide sequences in the sample also encode this CDR3. V and J are TRBV19 and TRBJ2-2; D may be TRBD1 (6 bases). CDR1 is LNHDA, CDR2 SQIVND, per germline (reference sequence). V lost 6 bases, J lost 2 bases, and 10 bases lay in between. The CDR3 is 14 residues long. This CDR3 reads CASSTTGNTGELFF. CDR3 bases: TGTGCCAGTAGCACGACAGGAAACACCGGGGAGCTGTTTTTT.

The chain combines TRBV11-2 with TRBJ1-1; TRBD1 is a possible D gene (5 bases). Looked up from germline, CDR1 is SGHAT and CDR2 is FQNNGV. This CDR3 spans 12 amino acids. Trimming stripped 0 bases from V and 7 bases from J, with 6 bases between. The CDR3 DNA sequence: TGTGCCAGCAGCTTAGATCAGGGTGAAGCTTTCTTT. Protein product: CASSLDQGEAFF.

The chain couples TRBV2 to TRBJ2-7; D uncertain. The CDR3 is 12 residues long. Trimming removed 4 bases at V and 6 bases at J, with 10 bases between. Germline lookup yields CDR1 SNHLY and CDR2 FYNNEI. CDR3 nucleotide sequence: TGTGCCAGCAGTGGTTTGAGTCGCGAGCAGTACTTC. It yields the protein CASSGLSREQYF.

This sequence joins TRBV18 and TRBJ2-2; D might be TRBD1 (6 bases). The CDR3 consists of 22 residues. The germline V gene encodes CDR1 KGHSH and CDR2 LQKENI. The V end was cut by 2 bases, the J end by 3 bases, with 31 bases between. The CDR3 nucleotides are TGTGCCAGCTCACCATTCCTTCGGACAGCTACGAGGTCGGCTATACACACCGGGGAGCTGTTTTTT. Residues: CASSPFLRTATRSAIHTGELFF.

V and J are TRBV19 and TRBJ2-3, with TRBD1 matching over 8 bases. The CDR3 is made up of 16 amino acids. The germline V gene has CDR1 LNHDA and CDR2 SQIVND (reference sequence). Trimming cost V 6 bases and J 4 bases; bases outside gene matches: 12. This CDR3 reads CASSELTGGMADTQYF. CDR3 bases: TGTGCCAGTAGCGAGCTAACAGGGGGGATGGCAGATACGCAGTATTTT.

The chain links TRBV9 to TRBJ2-1; TRBD1 agrees at 7 bases. Germline V lookup: CDR1 SGDLS, CDR2 YYNGEE. The junction had 3 bases not matched to a gene; V was cut back by 3 bases and J by 0 bases. The CDR3 is 15 residues long. CDR3 region: CASSGQGSSYNEQFF. CDR3 sequence (DNA): TGTGCCAGCAGCGGACAGGGAAGCTCCTACAATGAGCAGTTCTTC. The variable domain in full, with the rest retrieved from reference TRBV9 and TRBJ2-1, is DSGVTQTPKHLITATGQRVTLRCSPRSGDLSVYWYQQSLDQGLQFLIQYYNGEERAKGNILERFSAQQFPDLHSELNLSSLELGDSALYFCASSGQGSSYNEQFFGPGTRLTVL.

The genes are TRBV2 and TRBJ2-6, with D perhaps TRBD1 (5 bases). Germline lookup yields CDR1 SNHLY and CDR2 FYNNEI. V was clipped by 7 bases and J by 0 bases, with 22 bases between them. The CDR3 has 19 amino acids. The CDR3 bases are TGTGCCAGCAACTATGAGCAGGGTCCAACCTACTCTGGGGCCAACGTCCTGACTTTC. Translation gives CASNYEQGPTYSGANVLTF. Filled out from reference TRBV2 and TRBJ2-6, the complete variable domain reads EPEVTQTPSHQVTQMGQEVILRCVPISNHLYFYWYRQILGQKVEFLVSFYNNEISEKSEIFDDQFSVERPDGSNFTLKIRSTKLEDSAMYFCASNYEQGPTYSGANVLTFGAGSRLTVL.

The chain carries TRBV11-3 and TRBJ2-2; D is unclear. V was pared by 4 bases and J by 1 base, with 13 bases between. This CDR3 comprises 16 residues. CDR1 is SGHNT, CDR2 YENEEA, per germline. This chain's CDR3 is CASSSYGGENTGELFF. The CDR3 bases are TGTGCCAGCAGCTCCTATGGTGGAGAGAACACCGGGGAGCTGTTTTTT.

The chain recombines TRBV7-2 with TRBJ2-5, with 8 bases that match TRBD2. The CDR3 spans 14 residues. After removal of 0 bases from V and 7 bases from J, the junction contained 4 bases not matched to a gene. CDR1 and CDR2 from the germline V gene are SGHTA and FQGNSA. This chain's CDR3 is CASSLAPAGGTQYF. The CDR3 nucleotides read TGTGCCAGCAGCTTAGCGCCTGCGGGAGGGACCCAGTACTTC.

V gene TRBV7-2 combines with J gene TRBJ2-5; a weak D match, TRBD2 (5 bases). Germline CDR1 and CDR2: SGHTA and FQGNSA. This CDR3 region has 13 residues. V dropped 1 base and J dropped 6 bases, with 9 bases sitting between them. The chain's CDR3 is CASSLGETKTQYF. CDR3 in DNA: TGTGCCAGCAGCTTAGGGGAGACGAAGACCCAGTACTTC.

The rearrangement uses TRBV28 and TRBJ1-5, with a possible D match to TRBD1 (5 bases). V lost 1 base and J 8 bases, leaving 15 bases between the germline ends. The germline V gene has CDR1 MDHEN and CDR2 SYDVKM. This CDR3 region has 15 residues. The CDR3 sequence is CASSLFGRSREPQHF. Written as DNA, the CDR3 is TGTGCCAGCAGTTTATTCGGACGGTCCAGGGAGCCCCAGCATTTT.

V is TRBV1 and J is TRBJ1-2; the D segment call TRBD1 is taken from the table without a DNA check. TRBV1 is recorded as a pseudogene. The CDR3 runs 14 residues. This CDR3 reads CTSRPPDRGDGYTF. CDR3 sequence (DNA): TGCACCAGCAGACCCCCGGACAGGGGGGATGGCTACACCTTC.